The rows below give T cell receptor beta chains drawn from one sample of a study of CXCR3-negative and CXCR3-positive naive CD8 T cells. One entry per CDR3 protein, without DNA, is what TCRdb gives after re-calling the 5' RACE reads. The sample yields 130,000 or so distinct CDR3 sequences, of which the top ten take up roughly 0.31%. Sequenced: naive CXCR3- CD8+ T cells from blood. The source of these receptors is a human donor in good health. Some clones in this sample may be carry-over from other donors' samples. Both conserved end residues are part of each CDR3.

V gene	CDR3 length	J gene	CDR3 protein
TRBV30	11	TRBJ2-7	CAWSVGYEQYF
TRBV20-1	16	TRBJ2-5	CSATGDFHPVQDTQYF
TRBV20-1	16	TRBJ2-5	CSARGTSGGSQETQYF
TRBV7-9	15	TRBJ1-2	CASSLEPGWGYGYTF
TRBV18	17	TRBJ2-3	CASSPLKREVATDTQYF
TRBV4-1	17	TRBJ1-4	CASSPLGTGGEGEKLFF
TRBV20-1	14	TRBJ1-5	CSARDRTPNQPQHF
TRBV28	15	TRBJ2-5	CASSHVGGAEETQYF
TRBV5-5	15	TRBJ2-7	CASSSDSRHPYEQYF
TRBV5-6	18	TRBJ2-1	CASSLLVSASGSYNEQFF
TRBV4-3	15	TRBJ2-7	CASSQGTEPSYEQYF
TRBV11-1	15	TRBJ2-7	CASSLGGDPGYEQYF
TRBV28	13	TRBJ1-6	CARGQGNNSPLHF
TRBV29-1	16	TRBJ2-7	CSVVWGRVYGDYEQYF
TRBV7-9	15	TRBJ1-2	CASSRPRDGSYGYTF
TRBV28	15	TRBJ2-7	CASSLEGILPYEQYF
TRBV19	15	TRBJ1-5	CASSISVSLNQPQHF
TRBV29-1	13	TRBJ2-1	CSDGGVTYNEQFF
TRBV7-2	13	TRBJ2-3	CASSLEARDTQYF
TRBV19	13	TRBJ2-7	CASSIAAHGEQYF
TRBV20-1	14	TRBJ2-7	CSARGHLLSYEQYF
TRBV20-1	15	TRBJ2-1	CSARDTGLSYNEQFF
TRBV25-1	14	TRBJ2-5	CASSERAEEETQYF
TRBV7-9	14	TRBJ2-1	CASSAGTSANEQFF
TRBV7-3	16	TRBJ2-5	CASSPSGDRGKETQYF
TRBV5-1	15	TRBJ2-1	CASSLAGVSYNEQFF
TRBV12-3/TRBV12-4	12	TRBJ1-5	CASSQGSQPQHF
TRBV7-9	15	TRBJ2-1	CASSSPEQAYNEQFF
TRBV7-8	16	TRBJ2-7	CASSVEAGTGFFEQYF
TRBV5-1	11	TRBJ2-1	CASSLANEQFF
TRBV2	14	TRBJ2-7	CASSAGTNSYEQYF
TRBV28	14	TRBJ1-1	CASSLRGRYTEAFF
TRBV5-1	15	TRBJ1-1	CASSPVQLGGTEAFF
TRBV29-1	14	TRBJ2-3	CSVDGTGGYDTQYF
TRBV7-6	14	TRBJ1-1	CASSLRAVNTEAFF
TRBV11-3	17	TRBJ2-2	CASSLGVTGGGTGELFF
TRBV29-1	15	TRBJ2-4	CSVEGSPLAKNIQYF
TRBV6-5	16	TRBJ1-1	CASSFPSDREGTEAFF
TRBV6-4	14	TRBJ1-3	CASSEQGLRNTIYF
TRBV28	15	TRBJ2-7	CASSSHLDLSYEQYF
TRBV11-2	17	TRBJ1-1	CASSLDWGFGVVAEAFF
TRBV27	16	TRBJ2-1	CASSLEPASSYNEQFF
TRBV2	15	TRBJ2-7	CASSELRDNHYEQYF
TRBV2	15	TRBJ2-6	CASSQTGSVANVLTF
TRBV9	15	TRBJ1-1	CASSAPGPGATEAFF
TRBV6-5	15	TRBJ2-6	CASRDRDSGANVLTF
TRBV20-1	14	TRBJ1-5	CSARDPGHNQPQHF
TRBV12-3/TRBV12-4	15	TRBJ2-7	CASSFGLGALYEQYF
TRBV7-9	14	TRBJ2-1	CASSLGQGPNEQFF
TRBV5-1	16	TRBJ2-2	CASSLAGRGGTGELFF
TRBV4-3	16	TRBJ2-7	CASSQDRGTVEYEQYF
TRBV28	14	TRBJ1-1	CASSLQGFNTEAFF
TRBV4-1	15	TRBJ2-5	CASSQGQGVQETQYF
TRBV29-1	15	TRBJ2-2	CSVSSGRDFTGELFF
TRBV7-6	18	TRBJ2-1	CASSLVPTSRFSFNEQFF
TRBV28	15	TRBJ2-7	CASSLRGPLRYEQYF
TRBV29-1	13	TRBJ2-7	CSVATGGPYEQYF